The 3 T cell receptor beta chains below come from one sample, sequenced in a study of brain T cells in children with intractable seizures. Time point: blood from clinic visit 5 months post-surgery; TSC patient then seizure free. The assay was immunoSEQ multiplex PCR, and TCRdb's table has in-frame clones only and misses some. There are about 340,000 clones in the sample; 93% occur only once, and 5% to 7% lies in the top ten. This sample comprised peripheral blood, obtained approximately 5 months after surgery. These receptors came from a boy less than two years old with tuberous sclerosis and intractable seizures.

The chain is built from TRBV5-4 and TRBJ2-1; D ambiguous. Between the trimmed V and J ends, which lost 2 bases and 3 bases, there was a span of 3 bases. The CDR3 is made up of 12 amino acids. Germline CDR1 is SGHNT and CDR2 is YYREEE (reference sequence). The CDR3 DNA reads TGTGCCAGCAGCTTAAGCTACAATGAGCAGTTCTTC. Translated: CASSLSYNEQFF.

CDR3 DNA sequence: TGTGCCAGCAGCTCCCCGGGGGTAAGCTACACCTTC. Its translation: CASSSPGVSYTF. This chain joins TRBV6-6 and TRBJ1-2; possible D gene TRBD1, 5 bases. This CDR3 is 12 amino acids long. CDR1 and CDR2 from the germline V gene are MNHNY and SVGAGI (reference sequence). V was shortened by 6 bases and J by 9 bases, with 14 bases between the two germline ends.

Note on this clone: Mismatch with germline at one junction end may stem from a read error. This rearrangement joins TRBV7-7 to TRBJ2-1, with 10 nucleotides matching TRBD2. CDR1 and CDR2 (germline): SSHAT, FNYEAQ (reference sequence). The CDR3 runs to 15 residues. Written as DNA, the CDR3 is TGTGCTAGCAGCGCCAGCGGGAGGGCCGGGGATGAGCAGTTCTTC. The encoded protein is CASSASGRAGDEQFF.